Listed below are T cell receptor beta chains from one sample, sequenced in a study of blood T cell repertoires in COVID-19. The table came from immunoSEQ multiplex PCR; TCRdb's copy has only in-frame clones and leaves some out. The sample carries 200,000 to 300,000 clones, about 86% recorded once. The source material was peripheral blood. These receptors were collected from a man under 40 with active or convalescent COVID-19. The CDR3 runs from the conserved cysteine through the conserved F or W. A D gene is named only where the DNA matches it firmly. Clone size appears in some rows only: once, few, many, or a class for an expanded clone.

clone size: NA; J gene: TRBJ1-2; V gene: TRBV10-2; D gene: TRBD1; CDR3 length: 18; CDR3 protein: CASSEMDRGRGRGYGYTF; CDR3 DNA: TGCGCCAGCAGTGAGATGGACAGGGGGCGCGGTCGGGGCTATGGCTACACCTTC
clone size: NA; J gene: TRBJ1-1; V gene: TRBV6-5; D gene: TRBD1; CDR3 length: 13; CDR3 protein: CASKKTGGTEAFF; CDR3 DNA: TGTGCCAGCAAGAAGACAGGGGGTACTGAAGCTTTCTTT
clone size: NA; J gene: TRBJ1-4; V gene: TRBV7-6; D gene: NA; CDR3 length: 15; CDR3 protein: CASSLGGGLNEKLFF; CDR3 DNA: TGTGCCAGCAGCTTAGGGGGGGGCCTCAATGAAAAACTGTTTTTT
clone size: NA; J gene: TRBJ1-5; V gene: TRBV6-5; D gene: NA; CDR3 length: 12; CDR3 protein: CATWTGNQPQHF; CDR3 DNA: TGTGCCACCTGGACAGGCAATCAGCCCCAGCATTTT
clone size: NA; J gene: TRBJ1-6; V gene: TRBV9; D gene: TRBD1; CDR3 length: 19; CDR3 protein: CASSAGGRAGSSYNSPLHF; CDR3 DNA: TGTGCCAGCAGCGCAGGGGGCCGGGCCGGGAGCTCCTATAATTCACCCCTCCACTTT
clone size: NA; J gene: TRBJ1-3; V gene: TRBV9; D gene: NA; CDR3 length: 15; CDR3 protein: CASSATANSGNTIYF; CDR3 DNA: TGTGCCAGCAGCGCGACAGCCAACTCTGGAAACACCATATATTTT
clone size: NA; J gene: TRBJ1-4; V gene: TRBV4-3; D gene: TRBD1; CDR3 length: 16; CDR3 protein: CASSVWYTGVDEKLFF; CDR3 DNA: TGCGCCAGCAGCGTCTGGTACACAGGGGTTGATGAAAAACTGTTTTTT
clone size: NA; J gene: TRBJ2-1; V gene: TRBV9; D gene: TRBD2; CDR3 length: 16; CDR3 protein: CASSPPAGGPYNEQFF; CDR3 DNA: TGTGCCAGCAGCCCTCCCGCGGGAGGGCCCTACAATGAGCAGTTCTTC
clone size: NA; J gene: TRBJ1-6; V gene: TRBV6-5; D gene: TRBD1; CDR3 length: 14; CDR3 protein: CASSRDRVNSPLHF; CDR3 DNA: TGTGCCAGCAGTCGGGACAGGGTAAATTCACCCCTCCACTTT
clone size: once; J gene: TRBJ1-5; V gene: TRBV19; D gene: NA; CDR3 length: 13; CDR3 protein: CASTRQLNQPQHF; CDR3 DNA: TGTGCCAGTACCCGACAGTTAAATCAGCCCCAGCATTTT
clone size: once; J gene: TRBJ1-5; V gene: TRBV4-3; D gene: TRBD1; CDR3 length: 14; CDR3 protein: CASSHYRGGEPQHF; CDR3 DNA: TGCGCCAGCAGCCACTACAGGGGGGGGGAGCCCCAGCATTTT
clone size: NA; J gene: TRBJ2-1; V gene: TRBV19; D gene: TRBD2; CDR3 length: 14; CDR3 protein: CASTTSGGIYEQFF; CDR3 DNA: TGTGCCAGTACCACTAGCGGGGGAATATATGAGCAGTTCTTC
clone size: NA; J gene: TRBJ2-2; V gene: TRBV30; D gene: TRBD2; CDR3 length: 15; CDR3 protein: CALPTSGGHTGELFF; CDR3 DNA: TGTGCCCTCCCCACTAGCGGGGGGCACACCGGGGAGCTGTTTTTT
clone size: NA; J gene: TRBJ2-3; V gene: TRBV9; D gene: NA; CDR3 length: 14; CDR3 protein: CASSARGMSDTQYF; CDR3 DNA: TGTGCCAGCAGCGCCCGGGGGATGTCAGATACGCAGTATTTT
clone size: once; J gene: TRBJ1-1; V gene: TRBV3-1/TRBV3-2; D gene: NA; CDR3 length: 15; CDR3 protein: CASSPEGRRTLRAFF; CDR3 DNA: TGTGCCAGCAGCCCGGAGGGGAGGCGAACCCTGAGAGCTTTCTTT
clone size: once; J gene: TRBJ1-4; V gene: TRBV5-3; D gene: NA; CDR3 length: 21; CDR3 protein: CARSLLVSVGGLFVRNEKLFF; CDR3 DNA: TGTGCCAGAAGCTTGCTCGTTTCGGTCGGGGGTTTGTTTGTACGAAATGAAAAACTGTTTTTT
clone size: NA; J gene: TRBJ1-2; V gene: TRBV9; D gene: TRBD1; CDR3 length: 14; CDR3 protein: CASSSSRQGYGYTF; CDR3 DNA: TGTGCCAGCAGCTCGAGCCGACAGGGATATGGCTACACCTTC